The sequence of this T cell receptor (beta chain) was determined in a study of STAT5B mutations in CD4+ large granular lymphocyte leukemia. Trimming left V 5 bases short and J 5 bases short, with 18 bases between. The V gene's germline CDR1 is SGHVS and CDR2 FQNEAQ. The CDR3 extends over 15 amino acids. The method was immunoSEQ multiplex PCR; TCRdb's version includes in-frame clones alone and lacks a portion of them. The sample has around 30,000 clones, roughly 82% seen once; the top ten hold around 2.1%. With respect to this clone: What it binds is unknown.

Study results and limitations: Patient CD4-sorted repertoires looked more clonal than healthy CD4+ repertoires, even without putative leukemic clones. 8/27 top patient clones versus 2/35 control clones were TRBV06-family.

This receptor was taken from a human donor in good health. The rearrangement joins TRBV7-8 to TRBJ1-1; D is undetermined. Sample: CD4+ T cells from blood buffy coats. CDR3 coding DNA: TGTGCCAGCAGCCCGGGTCCTACATCGTATACTGAAGCTTTCTTT. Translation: CASSPGPTSYTEAFF.